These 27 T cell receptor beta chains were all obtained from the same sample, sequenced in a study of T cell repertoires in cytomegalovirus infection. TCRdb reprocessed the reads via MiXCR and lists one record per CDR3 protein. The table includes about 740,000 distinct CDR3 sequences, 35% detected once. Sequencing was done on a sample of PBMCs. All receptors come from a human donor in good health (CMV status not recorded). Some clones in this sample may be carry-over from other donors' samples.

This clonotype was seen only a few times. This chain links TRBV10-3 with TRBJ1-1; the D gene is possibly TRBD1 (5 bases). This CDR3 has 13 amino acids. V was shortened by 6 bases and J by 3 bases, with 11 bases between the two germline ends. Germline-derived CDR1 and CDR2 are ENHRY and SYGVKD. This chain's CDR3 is CAIRAGADTEAFF. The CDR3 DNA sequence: TGTGCCATCAGAGCCGGGGCGGACACTGAAGCTTTCTTT.

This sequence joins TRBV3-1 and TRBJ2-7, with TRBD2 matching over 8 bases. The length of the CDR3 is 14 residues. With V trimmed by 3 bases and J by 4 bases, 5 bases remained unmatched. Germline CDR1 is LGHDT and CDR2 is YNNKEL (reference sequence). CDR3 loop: CASSQTSDLYEQYF. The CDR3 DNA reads TGTGCCAGCAGCCAGACTAGCGATCTATACGAGCAGTACTTC.

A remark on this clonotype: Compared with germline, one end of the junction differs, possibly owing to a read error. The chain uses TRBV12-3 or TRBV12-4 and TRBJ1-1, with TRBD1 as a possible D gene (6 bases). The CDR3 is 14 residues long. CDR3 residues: CDSSVGGRDTEAFF. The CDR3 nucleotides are TGTGACAGCAGCGTAGGGGGAAGGGACACTGAAGCTTTCTTT.

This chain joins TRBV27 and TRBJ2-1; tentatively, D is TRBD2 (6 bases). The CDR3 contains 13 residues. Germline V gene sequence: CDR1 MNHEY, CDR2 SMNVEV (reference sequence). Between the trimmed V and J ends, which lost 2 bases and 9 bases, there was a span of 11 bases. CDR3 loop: CASSLGGKGEQFF. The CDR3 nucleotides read TGTGCCAGCAGTTTAGGGGGGAAGGGTGAGCAGTTCTTC.

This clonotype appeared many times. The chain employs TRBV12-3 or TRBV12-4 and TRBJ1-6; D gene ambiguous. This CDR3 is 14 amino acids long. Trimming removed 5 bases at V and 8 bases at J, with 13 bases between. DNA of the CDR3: TGTGCCAGCAGTACATCAAGGGAGGATTCACCCCTCCACTTT. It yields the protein CASSTSREDSPLHF.

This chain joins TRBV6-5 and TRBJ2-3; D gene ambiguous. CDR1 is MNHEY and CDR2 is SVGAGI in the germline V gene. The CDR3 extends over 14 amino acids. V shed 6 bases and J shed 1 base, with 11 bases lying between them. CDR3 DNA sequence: TGTGCCAGCAGGCAAGGGTACGGCACAGATACGCAGTATTTT. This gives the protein CASRQGYGTDTQYF.

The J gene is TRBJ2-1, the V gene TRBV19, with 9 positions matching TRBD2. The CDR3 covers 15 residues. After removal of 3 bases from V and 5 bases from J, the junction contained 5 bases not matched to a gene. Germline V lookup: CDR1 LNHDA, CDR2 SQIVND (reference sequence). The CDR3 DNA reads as TGTGCCAGTAGTATTAGCGGGAGTTCAAACAATGAGCAGTTCTTC. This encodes CASSISGSSNNEQFF.

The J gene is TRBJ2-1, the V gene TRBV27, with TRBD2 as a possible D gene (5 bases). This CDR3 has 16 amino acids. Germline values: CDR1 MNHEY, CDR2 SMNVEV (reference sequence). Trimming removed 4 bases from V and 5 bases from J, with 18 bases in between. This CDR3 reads CASSYRGKGFHNEQFF. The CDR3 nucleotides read TGTGCCAGCAGTTATAGAGGGAAAGGTTTCCACAATGAGCAGTTCTTC.

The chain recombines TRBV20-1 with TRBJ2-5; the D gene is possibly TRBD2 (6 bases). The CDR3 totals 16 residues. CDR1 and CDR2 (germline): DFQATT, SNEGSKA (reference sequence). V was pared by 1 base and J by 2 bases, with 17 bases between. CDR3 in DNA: TGCAGTGCTAGAGGCCTTTTGGGACTGGCACAAGAGACCCAGTACTTC. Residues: CSARGLLGLAQETQYF.

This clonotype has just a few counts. The chain's CDR3 is CASSREDRGFYGANVLTF. The CDR3 nucleotides are TGTGCCAGCAGTAGAGAGGACAGGGGTTTTTATGGGGCCAACGTCCTGACTTTC. The rearrangement uses TRBV28 and TRBJ2-6; 9 bases line up with TRBD1. Germline V lookup: CDR1 MDHEN, CDR2 SYDVKM. The CDR3 totals 18 residues. Unmatched junction bases numbered 11, after V lost 5 bases and J lost 3 bases.

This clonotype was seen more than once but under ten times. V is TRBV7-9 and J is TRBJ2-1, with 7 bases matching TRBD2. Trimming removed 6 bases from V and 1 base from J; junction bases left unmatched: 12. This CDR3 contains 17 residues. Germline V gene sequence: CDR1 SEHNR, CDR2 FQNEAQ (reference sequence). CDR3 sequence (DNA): TGTGCCAGCAGGGGGGAACTAGCGCCCACTTCCTACAATGAGCAGTTCTTC. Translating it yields CASRGELAPTSYNEQFF.

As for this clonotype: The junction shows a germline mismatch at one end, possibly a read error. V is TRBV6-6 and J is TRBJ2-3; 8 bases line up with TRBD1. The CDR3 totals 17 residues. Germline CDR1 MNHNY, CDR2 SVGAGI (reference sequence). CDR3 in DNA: TGTGCCGGCAGTTACTTACTACAGGGGGTTGGCACAGATACGCAGTATTTT. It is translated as CAGSYLLQGVGTDTQYF.

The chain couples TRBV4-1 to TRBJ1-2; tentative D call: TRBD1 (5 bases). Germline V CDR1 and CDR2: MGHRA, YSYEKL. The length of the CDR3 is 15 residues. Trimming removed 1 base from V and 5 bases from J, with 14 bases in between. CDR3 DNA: TGCGCCAGCAGCCAAGGTCTTTCAGGGACGTATGGCTACACCTTC. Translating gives CASSQGLSGTYGYTF.

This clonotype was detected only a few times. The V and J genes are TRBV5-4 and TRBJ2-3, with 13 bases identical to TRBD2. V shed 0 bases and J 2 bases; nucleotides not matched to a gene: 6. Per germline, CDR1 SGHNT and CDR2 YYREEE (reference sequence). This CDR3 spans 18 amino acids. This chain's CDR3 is CASSLGGLAGISTDTQYF. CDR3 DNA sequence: TGTGCCAGCAGCTTGGGGGGACTAGCGGGGATATCCACAGATACGCAGTATTTT.

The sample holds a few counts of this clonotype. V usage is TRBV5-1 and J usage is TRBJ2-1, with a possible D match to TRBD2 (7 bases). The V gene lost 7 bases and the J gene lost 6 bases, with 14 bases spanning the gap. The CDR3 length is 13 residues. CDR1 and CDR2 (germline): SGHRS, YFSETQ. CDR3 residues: CASDQGGGNEQFF. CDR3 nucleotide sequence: TGCGCCAGCGATCAGGGAGGGGGCAATGAGCAGTTCTTC.

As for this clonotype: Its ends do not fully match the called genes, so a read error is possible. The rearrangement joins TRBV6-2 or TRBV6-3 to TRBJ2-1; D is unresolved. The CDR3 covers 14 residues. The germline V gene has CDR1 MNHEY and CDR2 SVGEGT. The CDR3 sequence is CARSGRAPAGEQFF. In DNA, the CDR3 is TGTGCCCGCAGTGGCCGGGCCCCCGCCGGTGAGCAGTTCTTC.

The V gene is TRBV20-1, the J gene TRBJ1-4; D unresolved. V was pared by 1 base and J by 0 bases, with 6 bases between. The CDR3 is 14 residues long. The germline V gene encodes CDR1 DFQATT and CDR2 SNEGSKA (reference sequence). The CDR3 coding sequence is TGCAGTGCTAGAGGCGCGGCAACTAATGAAAAACTGTTTTTT. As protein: CSARGAATNEKLFF.

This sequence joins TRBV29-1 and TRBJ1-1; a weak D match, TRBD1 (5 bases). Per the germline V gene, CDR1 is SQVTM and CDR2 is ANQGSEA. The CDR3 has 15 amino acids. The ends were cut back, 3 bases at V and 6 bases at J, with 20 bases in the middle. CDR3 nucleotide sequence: TGCAGCGTTGAGTCTCCCGCGGGGGGAGCCTCTGAAGCTTTCTTT. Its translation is CSVESPAGGASEAFF.

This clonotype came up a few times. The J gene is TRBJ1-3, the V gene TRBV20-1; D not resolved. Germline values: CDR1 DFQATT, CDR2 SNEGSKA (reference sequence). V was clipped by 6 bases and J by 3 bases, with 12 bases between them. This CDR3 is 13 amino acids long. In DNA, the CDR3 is TGCAGTGCCGAAAAGGACCGTGGAAACACCATATATTTT. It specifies CSAEKDRGNTIYF.

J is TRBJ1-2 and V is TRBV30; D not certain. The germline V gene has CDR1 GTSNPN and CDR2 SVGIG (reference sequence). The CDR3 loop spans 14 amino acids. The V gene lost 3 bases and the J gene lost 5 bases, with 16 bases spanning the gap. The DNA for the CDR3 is TGTGCCTGGAGCCAGACCCTAGGAGATTATGGCTACACCTTC. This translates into CAWSQTLGDYGYTF.

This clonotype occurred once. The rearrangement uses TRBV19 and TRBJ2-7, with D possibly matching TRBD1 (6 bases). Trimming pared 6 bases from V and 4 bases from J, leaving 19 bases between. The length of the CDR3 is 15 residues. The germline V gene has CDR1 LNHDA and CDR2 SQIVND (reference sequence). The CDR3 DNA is TGTGCCAGTAGCTCGTTGACACAGGGACGTTACGAGCAGTACTTC. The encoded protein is CASSSLTQGRYEQYF.

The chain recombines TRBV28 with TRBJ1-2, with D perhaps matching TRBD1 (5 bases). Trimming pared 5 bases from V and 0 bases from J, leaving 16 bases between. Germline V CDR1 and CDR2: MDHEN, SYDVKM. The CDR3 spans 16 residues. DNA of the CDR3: TGTGCCAGCAGTCCCGCAGCCTTAGGGGCTAACTATGGCTACACCTTC. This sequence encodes CASSPAALGANYGYTF.

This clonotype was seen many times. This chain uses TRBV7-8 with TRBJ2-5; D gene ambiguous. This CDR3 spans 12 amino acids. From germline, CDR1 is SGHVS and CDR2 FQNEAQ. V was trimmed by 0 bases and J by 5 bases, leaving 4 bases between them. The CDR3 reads CASSLAVETQYF. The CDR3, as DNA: TGTGCCAGCAGCTTAGCGGTGGAGACCCAGTACTTC.

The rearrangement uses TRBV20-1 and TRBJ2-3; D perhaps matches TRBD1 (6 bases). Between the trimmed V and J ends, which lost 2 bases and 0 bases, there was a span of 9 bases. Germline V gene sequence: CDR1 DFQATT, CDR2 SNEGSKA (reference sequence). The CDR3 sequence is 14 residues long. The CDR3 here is CSARKDRSTDTQYF. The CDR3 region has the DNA TGCAGTGCTAGAAAGGACAGAAGCACAGATACGCAGTATTTT.

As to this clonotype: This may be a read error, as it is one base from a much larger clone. CDR3 nucleotides: TGTGCCAGCCGAACCCGGAACACTGACGCTTTCTTT. Encoded protein: CASRTRNTDAFF. J is TRBJ1-1 and V is TRBV6-1; D gene unclear. This CDR3 has 12 residues. Germline lookup yields CDR1 MNHNS and CDR2 SASEGT.

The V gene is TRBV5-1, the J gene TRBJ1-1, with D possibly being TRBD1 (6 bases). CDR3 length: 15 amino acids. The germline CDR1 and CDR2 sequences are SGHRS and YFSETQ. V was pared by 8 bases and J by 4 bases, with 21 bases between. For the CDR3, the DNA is TGCGCCAGTTGGTCTGGTTCGGACAGACGCACTGAAGCTTTCTTT. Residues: CASWSGSDRRTEAFF.

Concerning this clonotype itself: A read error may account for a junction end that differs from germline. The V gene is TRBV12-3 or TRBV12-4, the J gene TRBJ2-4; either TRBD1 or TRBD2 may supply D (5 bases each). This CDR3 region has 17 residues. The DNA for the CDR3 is TGTGCCAGCACCCCTGGGACGGGAAGTGTCGCCAAAAACATTGAGTACTTC. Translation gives CASTPGTGSVAKNIEYF.